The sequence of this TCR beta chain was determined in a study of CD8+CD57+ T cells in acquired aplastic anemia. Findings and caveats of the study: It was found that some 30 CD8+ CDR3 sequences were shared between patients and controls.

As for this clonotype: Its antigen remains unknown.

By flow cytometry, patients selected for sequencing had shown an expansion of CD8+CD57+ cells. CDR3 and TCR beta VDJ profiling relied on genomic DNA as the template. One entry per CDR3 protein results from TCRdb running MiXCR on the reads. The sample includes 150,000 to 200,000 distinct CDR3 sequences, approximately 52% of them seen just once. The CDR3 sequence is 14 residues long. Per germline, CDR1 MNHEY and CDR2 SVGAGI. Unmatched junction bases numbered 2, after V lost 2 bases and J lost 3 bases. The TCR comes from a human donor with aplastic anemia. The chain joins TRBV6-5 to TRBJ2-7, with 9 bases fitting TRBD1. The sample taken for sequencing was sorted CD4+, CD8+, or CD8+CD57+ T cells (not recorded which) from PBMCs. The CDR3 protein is CASSYDRGVYEQYF. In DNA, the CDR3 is TGTGCCAGCAGTTACGACAGGGGGGTCTACGAGCAGTACTTC.